Given below is one TCR beta chain in context. These data originate in a study of CD8+ T cells in alopecia areata. Documented treatment: oral pan-JAK inhibitor, 5-10 mg twice daily. Separation by sorting yielded CD4+ and CD8+ T cells from PBMCs. The ends were cut back, 4 bases at V and 2 bases at J, with 11 bases in the middle. The germline V gene encodes CDR1 SQVTM and CDR2 ANQGSEA. The CDR3 sequence is 14 residues long. Once RNA had been extracted, it was reverse transcribed into cDNA to act as the sequencing template. Generated by immunoSEQ multiplex PCR, the TCRdb table keeps only in-frame clones and is missing some. The sample carries fewer than 200,000 clones, 50% to 75% recorded once.

The V and J genes are TRBV29-1 and TRBJ2-2; D might be TRBD2 (6 bases). Sequenced material: CD4+ T cells sorted from blood, taken at approximately week 61, from a patient treated with tofacitinib. The TCR originated in a human donor with alopecia areata. CDR3 sequence (DNA): TGCAGCGTTGCCGGGGGACTTAACACCGGGGAGCTGTTTTTT. This codes for CSVAGGLNTGELFF.